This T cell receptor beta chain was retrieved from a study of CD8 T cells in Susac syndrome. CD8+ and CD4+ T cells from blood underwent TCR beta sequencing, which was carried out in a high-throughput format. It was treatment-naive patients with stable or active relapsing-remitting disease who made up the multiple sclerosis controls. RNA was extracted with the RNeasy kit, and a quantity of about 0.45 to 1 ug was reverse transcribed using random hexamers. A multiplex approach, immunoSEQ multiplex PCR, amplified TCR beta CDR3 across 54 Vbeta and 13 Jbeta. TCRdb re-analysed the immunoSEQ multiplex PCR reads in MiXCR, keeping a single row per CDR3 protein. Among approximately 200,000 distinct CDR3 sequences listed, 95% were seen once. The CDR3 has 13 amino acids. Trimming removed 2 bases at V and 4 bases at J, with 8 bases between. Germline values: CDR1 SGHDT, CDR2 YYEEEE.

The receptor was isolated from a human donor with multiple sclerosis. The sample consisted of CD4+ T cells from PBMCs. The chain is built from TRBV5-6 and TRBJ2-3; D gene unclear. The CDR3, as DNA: TGTGCCAGCAGCTTTCGCCCGGCAGATACGCAGTATTTT. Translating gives CASSFRPADTQYF.